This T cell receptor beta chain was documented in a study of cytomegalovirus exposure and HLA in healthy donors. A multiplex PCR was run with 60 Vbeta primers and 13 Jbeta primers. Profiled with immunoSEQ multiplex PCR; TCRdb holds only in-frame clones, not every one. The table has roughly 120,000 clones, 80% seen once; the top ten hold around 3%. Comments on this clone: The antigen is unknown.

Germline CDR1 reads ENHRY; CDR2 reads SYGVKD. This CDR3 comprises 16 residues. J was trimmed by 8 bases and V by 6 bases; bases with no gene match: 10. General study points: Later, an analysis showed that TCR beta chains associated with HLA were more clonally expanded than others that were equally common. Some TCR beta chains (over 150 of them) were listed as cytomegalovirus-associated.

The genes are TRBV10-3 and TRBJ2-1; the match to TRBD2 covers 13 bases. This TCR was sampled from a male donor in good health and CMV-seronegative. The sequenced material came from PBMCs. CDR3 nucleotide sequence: TGTGCCATCAGCAAAAATGGACTAGCGGGAGAGGATGAGCAGTTCTTC. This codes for CAISKNGLAGEDEQFF.